This TCR beta chain was identified in a study of T cell repertoires and Cas9 in healthy adults. Study-wide results and limits: In vitro, SpCas9-reactive Tregs were reported to curb effector T cell proliferation and function.

The data were produced by immunoSEQ multiplex PCR, yet TCRdb's version contains in-frame clones alone and is incomplete. Of approximately 23,000 clones in the sample, about 90% are singletons; the top ten hold less than 2%. The CDR3 is made up of 14 amino acids. Germline CDR1 KGHSH, CDR2 LQKENI. The V gene lost 0 bases and the J gene lost 5 bases, with 10 bases spanning the gap. As to this clone: No antigen is known for it.

The receptor was isolated from a human donor in good health. This chain links TRBV18 with TRBJ1-2; D remains unclear. Sequencing was done on a sample of CD4+ effector T cells (CD127+, CD25-, CD137-, CD154-) from PBMCs; culture status not recorded. The CDR3 DNA reads TGTGCCAGCTCACCACCGGTTAGGGAATATGGCTACACCTTC. Protein product: CASSPPVREYGYTF.